These T cell receptor beta chains were read from a single sample in a study of identical twins. TCRdb reprocessed the 5' RACE reads via MiXCR and lists one record per CDR3 protein. The sample carries 550,000 to 700,000 distinct CDR3 sequences, around 20% recorded once. These data also featured in a second study, about T cells expressing NK-cell markers.

The material sequenced was PBMCs. The receptors were sampled from a woman between 18 and 29 years old in good health. CDR3s include the opening cysteine and the closing phenylalanine or tryptophan. D genes are given only for firm matches. A row's size may be missing; if present it is once, few, many or a size class.

-,TRBJ1-4,TRBV20-1,TRBD1,TGCAGTGCTAGTAGGGGGCGGGAGGAAAAACTGTTTTTT,CSASRGREEKLFF
many,TRBJ2-7,TRBV20-1,TRBD1,TGCAGTGCGAGTCCCGGGACAGGGACAGCCTACGAGCAGTACTTC,CSASPGTGTAYEQYF
many,TRBJ2-7,TRBV20-1,TRBD1,TGCAGTGCGCGTAGAGGACAGGGGAGAGCCTACGAGCAGTACTTC,CSARRGQGRAYEQYF
-,TRBJ2-2,TRBV11-2,-,TGTGCCAGCAGCTTAGTTGGGACAACCACCGGGGAGCTGTTTTTT,CASSLVGTTTGELFF
-,TRBJ2-3,TRBV10-3,-,TGTGCCATCAGTGAGTCTGGGGGCACAGATACGCAGTATTTT,CAISESGGTDTQYF
-,TRBJ2-3,TRBV10-1,TRBD1,TGCGCCAGCAGTGGGATGACAGGGCGATGGGCAGATACGCAGTATTTT,CASSGMTGRWADTQYF
-,TRBJ1-2,TRBV20-1,-,TGCAGTGCACCAGGGGAGGATGGCTACACCTTC,CSAPGEDGYTF
-,TRBJ2-3,TRBV3-1,-,TGTGCCAGCAGCCAAGCGACAGCTACGGGGTACGCAGATACGCAGTATTTT,CASSQATATGYADTQYF
few,TRBJ2-7,TRBV12-3/TRBV12-4,-,TGTGCCAGCAGTTTAATCGGGACTCTCTCCTACGAGCAGTACTTC,CASSLIGTLSYEQYF
few,TRBJ2-5,TRBV10-3,-,TGTGCCATCAGTGAGACACAGACAGAAGAGACCCAGTACTTC,CAISETQTEETQYF
-,TRBJ2-3,TRBV14,TRBD2,TGTGCCAGCAGCCCCCCGCTAGCGGGGGGATTTCGAGATACGCAGTATTTT,CASSPPLAGGFRDTQYF
few,TRBJ2-2,TRBV5-1,-,TGCGCCAGCAGGGAGTTCGGCACCGGGGAGCTGTTTTTT,CASREFGTGELFF